The TCR beta chain described here comes from a study of CXCR3-negative and CXCR3-positive naive CD8 T cells. Study outcomes and limitations: TRBV-TRBJ usage matched between naive CXCR3-negative and CXCR3-positive cells but not between memory cells.

The TRB libraries of cDNA were built by UMI-labeled 5' RACE. From its re-call of the 5' RACE reads, TCRdb lists each CDR3 protein once, without DNA. This sample's table has under 25,000 distinct CDR3 sequences. Germline lookup yields CDR1 SGHRS and CDR2 YFSETQ. The CDR3 spans 16 residues. As to this clonotype: Antigen unknown.

Material: memory CD8+ T cells from blood. This sequence originates from a human donor in good health. Some clones in this sample may be carry-over from other donors' samples. This chain links TRBV5-1 with TRBJ2-1; TCRdb lists TRBD2, though no DNA is available to test this call. CDR3 loop: CASSNYLAGPVDEQFF. The entire variable domain, with the rest obtained from reference TRBV5-1 and TRBJ2-1, is as follows: KAGVTQTPRYLIKTRGQQVTLSCSPISGHRSVSWYQQTPGQGLQFLFEYFSETQRNKGNFPGRFSGRQFSNSRSEMNVSTLELGDSALYLCASSNYLAGPVDEQFFGPGTRLTVL.